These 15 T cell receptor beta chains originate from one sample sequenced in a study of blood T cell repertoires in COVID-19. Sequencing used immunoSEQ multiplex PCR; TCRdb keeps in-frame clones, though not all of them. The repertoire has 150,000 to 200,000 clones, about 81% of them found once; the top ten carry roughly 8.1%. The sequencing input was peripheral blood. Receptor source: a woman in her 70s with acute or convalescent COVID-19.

CDR3 sequence: CASSWDRSTNEKLFF. The CDR3 nucleotides are TGTGCCAGCAGTTGGGACAGGTCAACTAATGAAAAACTGTTTTTT. The chain employs TRBV6-5 and TRBJ1-4; 8 bases are a match to TRBD1. This CDR3 has 15 residues. Per germline, CDR1 MNHEY and CDR2 SVGAGI. V shed 4 bases and J 0 bases; nucleotides not matched to a gene: 1.

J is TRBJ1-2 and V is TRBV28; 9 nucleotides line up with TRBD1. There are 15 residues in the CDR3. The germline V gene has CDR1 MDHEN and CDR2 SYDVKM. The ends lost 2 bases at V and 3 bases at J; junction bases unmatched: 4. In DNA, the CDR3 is TGTGCCAGCAGTTTAGGGGGACAGGGATACTATGGCTACACCTTC. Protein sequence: CASSLGGQGYYGYTF.

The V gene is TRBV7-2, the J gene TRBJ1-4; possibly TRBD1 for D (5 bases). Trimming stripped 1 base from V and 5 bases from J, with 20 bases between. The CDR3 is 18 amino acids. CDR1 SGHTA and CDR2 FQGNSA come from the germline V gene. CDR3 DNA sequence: TGTGCCAGCAGCTTAGTGCCTGACTCTGACAGTCCGAATGAAAAACTGTTTTTT. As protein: CASSLVPDSDSPNEKLFF.

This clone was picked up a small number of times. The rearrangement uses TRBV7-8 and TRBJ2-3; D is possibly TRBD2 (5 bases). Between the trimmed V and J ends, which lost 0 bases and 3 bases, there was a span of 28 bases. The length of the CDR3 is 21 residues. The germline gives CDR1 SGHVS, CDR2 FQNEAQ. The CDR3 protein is CASSLAQLGRTGISGTDTQYF. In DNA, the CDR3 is TGTGCCAGCAGCTTAGCGCAGTTAGGCAGGACCGGGATTAGTGGAACAGATACGCAGTATTTT.

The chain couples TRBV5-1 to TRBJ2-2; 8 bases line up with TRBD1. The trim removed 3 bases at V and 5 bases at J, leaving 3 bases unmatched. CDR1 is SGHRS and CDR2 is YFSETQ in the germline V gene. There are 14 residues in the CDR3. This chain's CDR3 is CASSSQGATGELFF. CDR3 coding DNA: TGCGCCAGCAGCTCGCAGGGGGCGACCGGGGAGCTGTTTTTT.

CDR3 in amino acids: CASSSEEGQGARSTEAFF. DNA of the CDR3: TGCGCCAGCAGCTCAGAGGAGGGACAGGGGGCGCGTAGCACTGAAGCTTTCTTT. The rearrangement uses TRBV5-1 and TRBJ1-1, with TRBD1 matching over 12 bases. Trimming at V came to 3 bases and at J to 4 bases, leaving 13 bases not matched to a gene. The CDR3 covers 18 residues. The germline V gene has CDR1 SGHRS and CDR2 YFSETQ.

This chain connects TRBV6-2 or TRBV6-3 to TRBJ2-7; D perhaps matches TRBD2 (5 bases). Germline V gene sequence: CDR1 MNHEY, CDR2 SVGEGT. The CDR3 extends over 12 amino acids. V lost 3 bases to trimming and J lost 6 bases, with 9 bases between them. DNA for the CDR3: TGTGCCAGCAGTTATTATAGCGCCGAGCAGTACTTC. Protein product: CASSYYSAEQYF.

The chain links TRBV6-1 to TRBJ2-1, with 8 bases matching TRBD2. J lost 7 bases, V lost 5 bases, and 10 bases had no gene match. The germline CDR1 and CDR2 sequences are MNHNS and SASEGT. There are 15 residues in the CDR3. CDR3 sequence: CASSWPAGESNEQFF. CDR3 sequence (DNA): TGTGCCAGCAGTTGGCCAGCGGGAGAGTCGAATGAGCAGTTCTTC.

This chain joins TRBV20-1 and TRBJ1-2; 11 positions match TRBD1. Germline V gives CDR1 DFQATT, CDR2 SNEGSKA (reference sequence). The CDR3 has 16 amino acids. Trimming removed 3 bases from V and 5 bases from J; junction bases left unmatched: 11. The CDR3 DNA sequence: TGCAGTGCTAGTGGACGGGACAGGGGGAGTTGGTATGGCTACACCTTC. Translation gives CSASGRDRGSWYGYTF.

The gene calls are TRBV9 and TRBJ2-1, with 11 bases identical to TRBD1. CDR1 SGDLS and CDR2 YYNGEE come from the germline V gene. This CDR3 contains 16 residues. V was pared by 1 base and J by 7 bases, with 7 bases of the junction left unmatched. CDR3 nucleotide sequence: TGTGCCAGCAGCGTACTGGGGACAGGGGGATCTAATGAGCAGTTCTTC. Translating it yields CASSVLGTGGSNEQFF.

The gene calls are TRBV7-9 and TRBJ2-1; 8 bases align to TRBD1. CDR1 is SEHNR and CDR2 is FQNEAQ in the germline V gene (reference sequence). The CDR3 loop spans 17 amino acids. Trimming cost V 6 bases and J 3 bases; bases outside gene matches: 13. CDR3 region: CASSSNQGADFYNEQFF. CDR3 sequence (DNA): TGTGCCAGCAGTTCTAACCAGGGGGCGGACTTCTACAATGAGCAGTTCTTC.

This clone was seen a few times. CDR3 residues: CASSPRRDQNTGELFF. CDR3 nucleotides: TGTGCCAGCAGCCCCCGCCGGGATCAAAACACCGGGGAGCTGTTTTTT. This rearrangement joins TRBV11-2 to TRBJ2-2, with a tentative D call TRBD2 (5 bases). Deletions cut 5 bases from V and 2 bases from J, with 15 bases between. Germline lookup yields CDR1 SGHAT and CDR2 FQNNGV. There are 16 residues in the CDR3.

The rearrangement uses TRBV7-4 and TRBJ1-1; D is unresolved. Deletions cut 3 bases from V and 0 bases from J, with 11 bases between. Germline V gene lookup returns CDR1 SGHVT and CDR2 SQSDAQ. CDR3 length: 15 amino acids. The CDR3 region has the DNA TGTGCCAGCAGCTTTAGGAGGGTTATGAACACTGAAGCTTTCTTT. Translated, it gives CASSFRRVMNTEAFF. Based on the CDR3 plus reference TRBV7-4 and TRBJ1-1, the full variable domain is GAGVSQSPRYKVAKRGRDVALRCDSISGHVTLYWYRQTLGQGSEVLTYSQSDAQRDKSGRPSGRFSAERPERSVSTLKIQRTEQGDSAVYLCASSFRRVMNTEAFFGQGTRLTVV.

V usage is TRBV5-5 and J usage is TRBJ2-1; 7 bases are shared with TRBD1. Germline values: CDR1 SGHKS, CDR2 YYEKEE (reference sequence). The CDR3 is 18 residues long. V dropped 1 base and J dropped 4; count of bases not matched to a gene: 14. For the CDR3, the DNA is TGTGCCAGCAGCTTGATCTCGGGTCACAGGGGCGGGTACAATGAGCAGTTCTTC. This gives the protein CASSLISGHRGGYNEQFF.

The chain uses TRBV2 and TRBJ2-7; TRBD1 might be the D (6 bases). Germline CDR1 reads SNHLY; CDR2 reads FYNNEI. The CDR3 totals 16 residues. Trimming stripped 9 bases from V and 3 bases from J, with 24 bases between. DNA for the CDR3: TGTGCCAGTCCGGGACCAGGGGTCGGGATTGGCTACGAGCAGTACTTC. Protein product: CASPGPGVGIGYEQYF.